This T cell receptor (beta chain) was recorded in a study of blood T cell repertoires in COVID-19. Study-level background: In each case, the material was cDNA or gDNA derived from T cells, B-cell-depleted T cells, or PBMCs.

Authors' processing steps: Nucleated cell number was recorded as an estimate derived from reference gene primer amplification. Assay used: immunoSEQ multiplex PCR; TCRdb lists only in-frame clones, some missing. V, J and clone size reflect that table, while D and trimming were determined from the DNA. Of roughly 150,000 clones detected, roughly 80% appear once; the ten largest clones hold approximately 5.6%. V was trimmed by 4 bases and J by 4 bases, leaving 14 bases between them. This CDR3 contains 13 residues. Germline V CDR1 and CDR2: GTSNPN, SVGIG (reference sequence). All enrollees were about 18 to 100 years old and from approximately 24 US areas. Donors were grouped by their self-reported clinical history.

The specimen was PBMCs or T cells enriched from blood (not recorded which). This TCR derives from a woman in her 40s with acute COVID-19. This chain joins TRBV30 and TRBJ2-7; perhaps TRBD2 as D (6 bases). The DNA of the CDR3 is TGTGCCTGGACTGGGCTAGCGCCTTACGAGCAGTACTTC. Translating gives CAWTGLAPYEQYF.